This T cell receptor (beta chain) was sequenced in a study of naive and memory T cell subsets. An equimolar mix of two oligonucleotides served as the beta constant-region primer for TRBC1 and TRBC2. Four rounds of PCR amplified the ligated cDNA using nested alpha and beta constant-region primers plus SP2. MiXCR was run by TCRdb on the UMI-ligation and nested PCR reads, yielding one entry per CDR3 protein. The sample comprises tens of thousands of distinct CDR3 sequences, about 10% of which are singletons, and roughly 1.2% rests with the top ten. Germline CDR1 and CDR2: SNHLY and FYNNEI. V was pared by 6 bases and J by 2 bases, with 10 bases between. The CDR3 runs 13 residues. This clonotype has just a few counts.

The sequencing sample was made of naive CD8+ T cells from blood. The receptor comes from a human donor in good health. The chain carries TRBV2 and TRBJ1-2; D possibly corresponds to TRBD1 (5 bases). This chain's CDR3 is CASSGGENYGYTF. DNA for the CDR3: TGTGCCAGCAGCGGGGGGGAAAACTATGGCTACACCTTC. Together with reference TRBV2 and TRBJ1-2, the CDR3 gives the full variable domain: EPEVTQTPSHQVTQMGQEVILRCVPISNHLYFYWYRQILGQKVEFLVSFYNNEISEKSEIFDDQFSVERPDGSNFTLKIRSTKLEDSAMYFCASSGGENYGYTFGSGTRLTVV.